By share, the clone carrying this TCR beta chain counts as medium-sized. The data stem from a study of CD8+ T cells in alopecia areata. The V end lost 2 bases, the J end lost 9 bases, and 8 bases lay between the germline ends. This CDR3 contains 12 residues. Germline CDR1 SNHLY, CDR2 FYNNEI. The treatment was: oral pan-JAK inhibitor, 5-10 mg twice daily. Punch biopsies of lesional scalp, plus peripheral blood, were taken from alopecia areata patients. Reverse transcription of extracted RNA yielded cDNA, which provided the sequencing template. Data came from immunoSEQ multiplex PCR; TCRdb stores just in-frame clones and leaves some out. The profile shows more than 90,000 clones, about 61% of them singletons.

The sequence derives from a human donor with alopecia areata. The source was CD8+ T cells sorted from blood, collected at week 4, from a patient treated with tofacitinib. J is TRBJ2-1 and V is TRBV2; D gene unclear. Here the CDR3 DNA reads TGTGCCAGCAGTGAAAACTTAGCTGAGCAGTTCTTC. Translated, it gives CASSENLAEQFF.